This T cell receptor beta chain was recovered during a study of blood T cell repertoires in COVID-19. Clones were sequenced by immunoSEQ multiplex PCR, and TCRdb holds only the in-frame ones, with some missing. The sample includes some 120,000 clones, about 86% of them seen just once. This sequence was found in a woman aged 50 to 60 with active or convalescent COVID-19. Sequenced sample: peripheral blood.

The DNA of the CDR3 is TGTGCCAGCAGCACCAGGGTCTACGAGCAGTACTTC. This sequence encodes CASSTRVYEQYF. The chain links TRBV6-6 to TRBJ2-7, with a possible D match to TRBD1 (5 bases). This CDR3 comprises 12 residues. V was clipped by 6 bases and J by 3 bases, with 9 bases between them. CDR1 is MNHNY, CDR2 SVGAGI, per germline (reference sequence).